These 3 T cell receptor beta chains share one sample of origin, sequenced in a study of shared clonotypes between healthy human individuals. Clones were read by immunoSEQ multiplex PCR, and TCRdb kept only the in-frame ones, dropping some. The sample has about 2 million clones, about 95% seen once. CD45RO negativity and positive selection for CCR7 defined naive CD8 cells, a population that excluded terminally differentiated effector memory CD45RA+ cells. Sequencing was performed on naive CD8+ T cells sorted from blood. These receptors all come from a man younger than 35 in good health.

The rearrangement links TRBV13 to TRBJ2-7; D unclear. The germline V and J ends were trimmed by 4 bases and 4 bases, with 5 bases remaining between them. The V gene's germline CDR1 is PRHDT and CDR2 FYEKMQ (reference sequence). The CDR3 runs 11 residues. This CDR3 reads CASSSEYEQYF. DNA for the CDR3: TGTGCCAGCAGCTCGGAATACGAGCAGTACTTC.

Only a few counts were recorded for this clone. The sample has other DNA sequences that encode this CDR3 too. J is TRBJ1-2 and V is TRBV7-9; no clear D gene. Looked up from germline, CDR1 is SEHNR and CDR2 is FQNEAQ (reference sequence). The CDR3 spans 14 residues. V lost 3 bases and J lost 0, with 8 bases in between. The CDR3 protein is CASSFGDSNYGYTF. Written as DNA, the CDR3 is TGTGCCAGCAGCTTCGGGGATTCTAACTATGGCTACACCTTC.

As DNA, the CDR3 is TGTGCCACCTCCGACTTGGGACGGAGGGAGATCTACGAGCAGTACTTC. It codes for CATSDLGRREIYEQYF. The V gene is TRBV27, the J gene TRBJ2-7; D possibly corresponds to TRBD2 (6 bases). CDR3 length: 16 amino acids. Germline loops: CDR1 MNHEY, CDR2 SMNVEV (reference sequence). V shed 10 bases and J shed 3 bases, with 25 bases lying between them.